This passage covers 14 T cell receptor beta chains from one sample sequenced in a study of PD-1 blockade in classical Hodgkin lymphoma. All trial patients relapsed after autologous stem cell transplantation. The table came from immunoSEQ multiplex PCR; TCRdb's copy has only in-frame clones and leaves some out. Among some 100,000 clones listed, more than 85% were seen once. Sequenced here: peripheral blood mononuclear cells (PBMCs), sampled before the second cycle of nivolumab. Every receptor here comes from a human donor with classical Hodgkin lymphoma.

The chain links TRBV6-6 to TRBJ1-2; D not resolved. Trimming removed 0 bases from V and 8 bases from J, with 10 bases in between. The CDR3 loop spans 13 amino acids. CDR1 and CDR2 from the germline V gene are MNHNY and SVGAGI (reference sequence). CDR3 nucleotide sequence: TGTGCCAGCAGTTACTCCCCTCGGACCGGCTACACCTTC. Encoded protein: CASSYSPRTGYTF.

The chain is built from TRBV5-1 and TRBJ2-1; a weak D match, TRBD1 (6 bases). This CDR3 has 14 amino acids. V lost 4 bases to trimming and J lost 8 bases, with 16 bases between them. CDR1 and CDR2 (germline): SGHRS, YFSETQ. CDR3 amino acids: CASSTLTGTDEQFF. The CDR3 DNA is TGCGCCAGCAGCACACTCACAGGGACCGATGAGCAGTTCTTC.

This chain links TRBV6-5 with TRBJ2-5, with D perhaps matching TRBD2 (5 bases). TRBJ2-7 explains the end of the DNA better; the J call may be wrong. Germline V gene lookup returns CDR1 MNHEY and CDR2 SVGAGI. This CDR3 region has 16 residues. The CDR3 bases are TGTGCCAGCAGTTACAAGTTTGGACTGGGATCCTACGAGCAGTACTTC. Encoded protein: CASSYKFGLGSYEQYF.

CDR3 bases: TGTGCCTGGAGTGGAGGCCTCCAAGAGACCCAGTACTTC. Protein: CAWSGGLQETQYF. This chain links TRBV30 with TRBJ2-5; no clear D. The CDR3 loop spans 13 amino acids. CDR1 is GTSNPN, CDR2 SVGIG, per germline (reference sequence). V was clipped by 1 base and J by 1 base, with 7 bases between them.

The chain couples TRBV2 to TRBJ1-6, with TRBD1 matching over 7 bases. J was trimmed by 0 bases and V by 4 bases; bases with no gene match: 3. Germline-derived CDR1 and CDR2 are SNHLY and FYNNEI. CDR3 size: 16 residues. CDR3: CASSGGQDSYNSPLHF. Here the CDR3 DNA reads TGTGCCAGCAGTGGAGGACAGGACTCCTATAATTCACCCCTCCACTTT.

This clone was picked up a small number of times. The rearrangement links TRBV2 to TRBJ1-2; D might be TRBD1 (6 bases). CDR1 SNHLY and CDR2 FYNNEI come from the germline V gene. This CDR3 has 14 residues. Deletions cut 5 bases from V and 2 bases from J, with 12 bases between. CDR3 region: CASSKEQGNYGYTF. The CDR3 region has the DNA TGTGCCAGCAGTAAAGAACAGGGAAACTATGGCTACACCTTC.

V gene TRBV7-2 combines with J gene TRBJ2-5, with D unresolved. V was pared by 1 base and J by 6 bases, with 9 bases between. This CDR3 comprises 13 residues. Germline CDR1 is SGHTA and CDR2 is FQGNSA. The chain's CDR3 is CASSLDVVQTQYF. The CDR3 nucleotides read TGTGCCAGCAGCTTAGACGTCGTACAGACCCAGTACTTC.

V and J are TRBV7-2 and TRBJ1-5; no definite D call. The CDR3 spans 13 residues. The germline V gene encodes CDR1 SGHTA and CDR2 FQGNSA. V shed 3 bases and J shed 8 bases, with 11 bases lying between them. CDR3 amino acids: CASSFSPGEPQHF. The CDR3 nucleotides read TGTGCCAGCAGCTTTAGTCCCGGGGAGCCCCAGCATTTT.

The chain uses TRBV30 and TRBJ1-1, with a possible D match to TRBD1 (6 bases). V gave up 4 bases and J gave up 0 bases, with 18 bases separating them. This CDR3 contains 16 residues. CDR1 GTSNPN and CDR2 SVGIG come from the germline V gene (reference sequence). The CDR3 coding sequence is TGTGCCTGGACCCCTCCTGGAGGGGGGATGAACACTGAAGCTTTCTTT. This encodes CAWTPPGGGMNTEAFF.

This clone appeared once. V usage is TRBV10-3 and J usage is TRBJ1-1; D possibly corresponds to TRBD1 (6 bases). V was trimmed by 6 bases and J by 2 bases, leaving 10 bases between them. CDR3 length: 13 amino acids. The germline V gene encodes CDR1 ENHRY and CDR2 SYGVKD. CDR3 DNA: TGTGCCATCAGACGGACAGTAAACACTGAAGCTTTCTTT. This sequence encodes CAIRRTVNTEAFF.

The V gene is TRBV28, the J gene TRBJ2-5; TRBD1 agrees at 11 bases. The V segment lost 5 bases and the J segment 5 bases; nucleotides outside the gene matches: 7. Per the germline V gene, CDR1 is MDHEN and CDR2 is SYDVKM. The CDR3 extends over 15 amino acids. The CDR3 DNA follows: TGTGCCAGCAGTCTTAGGACAGGGGGCAGCGAGACCCAGTACTTC. This sequence encodes CASSLRTGGSETQYF.

CDR3 DNA: TGTGCCAGCAGCTTAAGGGACAATACTTCACCCCTCCACTTT. As protein: CASSLRDNTSPLHF. The chain employs TRBV11-2 and TRBJ1-6; possibly TRBD1 for D (6 bases). V dropped 2 bases and J dropped 9 bases, with 11 bases sitting between them. The CDR3 is made up of 14 amino acids. Looked up from germline, CDR1 is SGHAT and CDR2 is FQNNGV.

The chain has TRBV28 and TRBJ2-7; D not resolved. The germline V gene encodes CDR1 MDHEN and CDR2 SYDVKM. V was pared by 6 bases and J by 1 base, with 7 bases between. The CDR3 loop spans 12 amino acids. CDR3 residues: CASRPDSYEQYF. For the CDR3, the DNA is TGTGCCAGCAGACCTGATTCCTACGAGCAGTACTTC.

This clone was counted once. The rearrangement uses TRBV13 and TRBJ2-5; D possibly corresponds to TRBD1 (5 bases). The ends were cut back, 5 bases at V and 3 bases at J, with 13 bases in the middle. The CDR3 contains 14 residues. The germline V gene encodes CDR1 PRHDT and CDR2 FYEKMQ (reference sequence). The CDR3 sequence is CASSLRAGKETQYF. CDR3 in DNA: TGTGCCAGCAGCCTACGAGCAGGGAAAGAGACCCAGTACTTC. Complete variable domain (other parts from reference TRBV13 and TRBJ2-5): AAGVIQSPRHLIKEKRETATLKCYPIPRHDTVYWYQQGPGQDPQFLISFYEKMQSDKGSIPDRFSAQQFSDYHSELNMSSLELGDSALYFCASSLRAGKETQYFGPGTRLLVL.